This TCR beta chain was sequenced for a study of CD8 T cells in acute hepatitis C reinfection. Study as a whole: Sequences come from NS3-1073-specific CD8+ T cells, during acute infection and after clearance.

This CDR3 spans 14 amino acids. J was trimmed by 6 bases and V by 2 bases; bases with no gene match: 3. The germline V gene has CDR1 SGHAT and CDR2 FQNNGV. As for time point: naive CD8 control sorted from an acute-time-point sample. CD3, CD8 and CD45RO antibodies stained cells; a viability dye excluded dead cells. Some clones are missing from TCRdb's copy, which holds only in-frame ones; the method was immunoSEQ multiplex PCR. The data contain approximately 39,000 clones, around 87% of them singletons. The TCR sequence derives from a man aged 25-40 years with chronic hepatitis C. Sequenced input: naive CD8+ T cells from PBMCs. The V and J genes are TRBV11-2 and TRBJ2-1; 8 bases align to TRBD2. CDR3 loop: CASSLRAGANEQFF. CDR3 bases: TGTGCCAGCAGCTTAAGAGCGGGGGCCAATGAGCAGTTCTTC.